This TCR beta chain was identified in a study of CD8 T cells in Susac syndrome. Between the trimmed V and J ends, which lost 3 bases and 7 bases, there was a span of 9 bases. This CDR3 has 12 residues. Random hexamers served to reverse transcribe roughly 0.45 to 1 ug RNA. TCRdb re-derived calls from the immunoSEQ multiplex PCR reads in MiXCR, one entry per CDR3 protein. The table includes under 90,000 distinct CDR3 sequences, more than 85% detected once. The chain links TRBV12-3 or TRBV12-4 to TRBJ2-5; D remains unclear. The sample comprised CD8+ T cells from PBMCs. The source of this sequence is a human donor with Susac syndrome. As DNA, the CDR3 is TGTGCCAGCAGTTTTCGAGAACGGACCCAGTACTTC. It translates to CASSFRERTQYF.